The T cell receptor (beta chain) under discussion was sequenced for a study of human CD8 memory T cell subsets. Study outcomes and limitations: Stem-like memory and precursor exhausted T cell repertoires overlapped minimally with each other. It was suggested by Chao1 estimates that stem-like memory T cells were more diverse than precursor exhausted T cells.

Concerning this clonotype: The antigen remains unidentified.

The CDR3 has 15 amino acids. Germline V gene lookup returns CDR1 MGHDK and CDR2 SYGVNS. It was from buffy coats of healthy donors that the PBMC came. Duplicate vials holding 150,000 sorted CD8+ T cells per subset yielded the RNA. Scientists made TCR beta libraries using UMI-labeled 5' RACE. TCRdb reprocessed the 5' RACE reads, with one entry per CDR3 protein and no DNA. The clone table shows about 5,400 distinct CDR3 sequences, with the ten largest holding about 34%. This receptor was identified in a human donor in good health. Sequencing input: CD8+ effector memory T cells (TEM) sorted from PBMCs. The subset: effector memory CD8 T cells, CCR7- CD45RO+ CD95+. This chain links TRBV25-1 with TRBJ2-7. Here the CDR3 reads CASSRWQKNSYEQYF.